This TCR beta chain was identified during a study of blood T cell repertoires in COVID-19. Deletions cut 3 bases from V and 2 bases from J, with 10 bases between. The CDR3 has 14 residues. CDR1 is LNHDA, CDR2 SQIVND, per germline (reference sequence). Here immunoSEQ multiplex PCR was the method, and the copy in TCRdb shows in-frame clones only, minus some. The sample lists roughly 150,000 clones, approximately 90% occurring once. This clone appeared a single time. This TCR derives from a man aged 55 to 70 with active or convalescent COVID-19. This chain joins TRBV19 and TRBJ1-2, with D possibly TRBD1 on 5 matching bases. The material sequenced was peripheral blood. The CDR3 spells CASSIGGGNYGYTF. The CDR3, as DNA: TGTGCCAGTAGTATCGGGGGGGGAAACTATGGCTACACCTTC.